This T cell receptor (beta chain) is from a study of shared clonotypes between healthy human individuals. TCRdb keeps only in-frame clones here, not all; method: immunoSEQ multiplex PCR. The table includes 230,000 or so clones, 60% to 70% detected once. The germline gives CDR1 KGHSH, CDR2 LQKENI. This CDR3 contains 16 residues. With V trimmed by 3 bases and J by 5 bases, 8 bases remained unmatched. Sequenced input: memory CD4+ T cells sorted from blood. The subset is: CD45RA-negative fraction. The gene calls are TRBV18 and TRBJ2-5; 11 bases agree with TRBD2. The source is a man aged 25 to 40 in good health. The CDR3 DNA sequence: TGTGCCAGCTCACCCCGCACTAGCGGGAGTTTCGAGACCCAGTACTTC. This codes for CASSPRTSGSFETQYF.